These T cell receptor beta chains were read from a single sample in a study of Ad26.COV2.S vaccination and SARS-CoV-2 variants. Produced via immunoSEQ multiplex PCR; TCRdb's table is partial and in-frame only. The sample lists 300,000 to 400,000 clones; around 90% were seen once. This sample comprised peripheral blood, obtained in a trial of Ad26.COV2.S vaccine versus placebo. Receptor source: a person between 18 and 65 years old who received the Ad26.COV2.S COVID-19 vaccine or a placebo. CDR3s include the opening cysteine and the closing phenylalanine or tryptophan. The D gene is left open where the match is weak. Some rows have no size entry. The others give once, few or many, or a class for an expanded clone.

v_gene	abundance	d_gene	j_gene	CDR3nt	CDR3aa
TRBV12-3/TRBV12-4	once	NA	TRBJ2-7	TGTGCCAGCAGTTTTTCGGGAACCGAGCAGTACTTC	CASSFSGTEQYF
TRBV6-6	NA	NA	TRBJ2-6	TGTGCCAGCAGTTATCAGGGCTCTGGGGCCAACGTCCTGACTTTC	CASSYQGSGANVLTF
TRBV11-1	NA	NA	TRBJ1-2	TGTGCCAGCAGCTTAGGATCCAGGGCCCATGGCTACACCTTC	CASSLGSRAHGYTF
TRBV6-5	once	TRBD1	TRBJ2-7	TGTGCCACCCGGGACAGCCTCTACGAGCAGTACTTC	CATRDSLYEQYF
TRBV7-3	NA	TRBD1	TRBJ2-3	TGTGCCAGCAGCTTAACCGGGACAGGGAACACAGATACGCAGTATTTT	CASSLTGTGNTDTQYF
TRBV7-3	NA	NA	TRBJ1-1	TGTGCCAGCAGGTCGGGGCCCACTGAAGCTTTCTTT	CASRSGPTEAFF
TRBV4-1	NA	NA	TRBJ2-7	TGCGCCAGCAGTCAATTGAGAGGGGGGAGCTACGAGCAGTACTTC	CASSQLRGGSYEQYF
TRBV12-5	once	TRBD1	TRBJ2-1	TGTGCTAGTGGTTTTTCCACAGGGGTTTCCTACAATGAGCAGTTCTTC	CASGFSTGVSYNEQFF
TRBV7-9	NA	TRBD2	TRBJ2-3	TGTGCCAGCAGCTTATACGGGAGCGGGGGGCAAGATACGCAGTATTTT	CASSLYGSGGQDTQYF
TRBV7-3	NA	NA	TRBJ2-1	TGTGCCAGCAGCTTAATCTCCAGGGCGCCTGTCCTCTCCTACAATGAGCAGTTCTTC	CASSLISRAPVLSYNEQFF
TRBV6-2/TRBV6-3	NA	NA	TRBJ1-2	TGTGCCAGCAGTTACTCGATAAGACCCGAGGACTATGGCTACACCTTC	CASSYSIRPEDYGYTF
TRBV30	NA	TRBD1	TRBJ1-1	TGTGCCTGGAGTGTAAGGACAGGGGTGAACACTGAAGCTTTCTTT	CAWSVRTGVNTEAFF
TRBV19	NA	NA	TRBJ2-3	TGTGCCAGTAGTACGGGACATCCAGATACGCAGTATTTT	CASSTGHPDTQYF
TRBV20-1	NA	TRBD2	TRBJ2-1	TGCAGTGCTAGTGGGACTAGCGGCTACAATGAGCAGTTCTTC	CSASGTSGYNEQFF
TRBV6-1	NA	NA	TRBJ2-7	TGTGCCAGCAGTGATCTATTGGGCGGATCCTACGAGCAGTACTTC	CASSDLLGGSYEQYF
TRBV7-9	NA	NA	TRBJ2-3	TGTGCCAGCAGCTTAGCCCCTAGGGGTCGGTACGGCACAGATACGCAGTATTTT	CASSLAPRGRYGTDTQYF
TRBV5-1	NA	NA	TRBJ2-4	TGCGCCAGCAGCCCCACCGGGAAATTAGCCAAAAACATTCAGTACTTC	CASSPTGKLAKNIQYF
TRBV30	NA	NA	TRBJ1-1	TGTGCCCAGCGGGGGATGAACACTGAAGCTTTCTTT	CAQRGMNTEAFF
TRBV7-2	NA	TRBD2	TRBJ2-3	TGTGCCAGCAGCCCAATTCTAGCGGGGGATGTAGATACGCAGTATTTT	CASSPILAGDVDTQYF
TRBV6-6	NA	TRBD1	TRBJ1-5	TGTGCCAGCAGTTACTCACAGGGGGGTCAGCCCCAGCATTTT	CASSYSQGGQPQHF
TRBV18	NA	TRBD1	TRBJ1-2	TGTGCCAGCCAGGGACAGGGCGACTATGGCTACACCTTC	CASQGQGDYGYTF
TRBV30	NA	NA	TRBJ1-2	TGTGCCTGGAGTACACAGATCTATGGCTACACCTTC	CAWSTQIYGYTF
TRBV30	NA	NA	TRBJ2-7	TGTGCCTGGAGTTCCGGGGACGGATACGAGCAGTACTTC	CAWSSGDGYEQYF
TRBV5-6	NA	NA	TRBJ2-7	TGTGCCAGCAGCTTGGGTGTCTTTGTCTACTCCTACGAGCAGTACTTC	CASSLGVFVYSYEQYF
TRBV2	NA	NA	TRBJ2-7	TGTGCCAGCAGGATGGACAGAAACGAGCAGTACTTC	CASRMDRNEQYF
TRBV11-2	NA	TRBD2	TRBJ2-1	TGTGCCAGCAGCTTAATGGCTAGCGGGGGGGGCTACGGTGAGCAGTTCTTC	CASSLMASGGGYGEQFF
TRBV4-2	NA	NA	TRBJ1-1	TGTGCCAGCAGCCAAGAGTCGGGGGTATCTGAAGCTTTCTTT	CASSQESGVSEAFF
TRBV11-3	NA	NA	TRBJ2-5	TGTGCCAGCAGCCTCGGGACCAGCCTCGGAGAGACCCAGTACTTC	CASSLGTSLGETQYF
TRBV5-1	once	TRBD1	TRBJ2-5	TGCGCCAGCAGCCCCGGGACAGGGGGGAGGGAGACCCAGTACTTC	CASSPGTGGRETQYF
TRBV12-5	NA	NA	TRBJ2-7	TGTGCTAGTGGGTTGGCAGGTCGGGGCGAGCAGTACTTC	CASGLAGRGEQYF
TRBV7-2	NA	NA	TRBJ2-1	TGTGCCAGCAACCCTCGTCGGGACAACTCCTACAATGAGCAGTTCTTC	CASNPRRDNSYNEQFF
TRBV2	NA	NA	TRBJ1-3	TGTGCCAGCAGTGAACGGTCAGGGACTGGAAACACCATATATTTT	CASSERSGTGNTIYF
TRBV28	NA	TRBD1	TRBJ1-5	TGTGCCAGCAGCCTTGACAGGGGAGGCAATCAGCCCCAGCATTTT	CASSLDRGGNQPQHF
TRBV2	few	NA	TRBJ2-2	TGTGCCAGCATAGGGGTGAACACCGGGGAGCTGTTTTTT	CASIGVNTGELFF
TRBV12-3/TRBV12-4	NA	NA	TRBJ1-3	TGTGCCAGCAGACGGACCTCTGGAAACACCATATATTTT	CASRRTSGNTIYF
TRBV15	NA	TRBD1	TRBJ1-2	TGTGCCACCAGCTACGATTTACAGGGGGGTGGCTACACCTTC	CATSYDLQGGGYTF
TRBV4-1	NA	NA	TRBJ1-3	TGCGCCAGCAGCCAACAGGGTCTTATCTCTGGAAACACCATATATTTT	CASSQQGLISGNTIYF
TRBV5-4	NA	NA	TRBJ1-6	TGTGCCAGCAGCAGGGATTATAATTCACCCCTCCACTTT	CASSRDYNSPLHF
TRBV11-2	NA	TRBD1	TRBJ1-1	TGTGCCAGCAGCAAGGTACCGGGACAGGGGTGGAACACTGAAGCTTTCTTT	CASSKVPGQGWNTEAFF
TRBV21-1	NA	NA	TRBJ1-1	TGTGCCAGCAGCAAAAGGGGTGGAGGGTTCGGGGGTGAGACTGAAGCTTTCTTT	CASSKRGGGFGGETEAFF
TRBV7-7	NA	NA	TRBJ2-7	TGTGCTAGCAGCCTTTCTAGGGGTGGGGGATACGAGCAGTACTTC	CASSLSRGGGYEQYF
TRBV5-1	NA	NA	TRBJ2-2	TGCGCCAGCAGCCGTGACAGCCCGAACACCGGGGAGCTGTTTTTT	CASSRDSPNTGELFF